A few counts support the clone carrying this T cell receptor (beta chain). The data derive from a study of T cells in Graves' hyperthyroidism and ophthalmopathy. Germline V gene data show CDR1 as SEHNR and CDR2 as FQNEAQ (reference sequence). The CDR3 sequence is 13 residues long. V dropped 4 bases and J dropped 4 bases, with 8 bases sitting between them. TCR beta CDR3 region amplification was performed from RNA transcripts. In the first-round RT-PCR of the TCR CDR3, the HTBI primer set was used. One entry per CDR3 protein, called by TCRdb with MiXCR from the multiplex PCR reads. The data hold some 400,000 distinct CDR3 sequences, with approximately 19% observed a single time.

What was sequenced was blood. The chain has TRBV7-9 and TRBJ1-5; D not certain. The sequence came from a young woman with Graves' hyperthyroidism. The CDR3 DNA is TGTGCCAGCAGCTCCAGTCGGAATCAGCCCCAGCATTTT. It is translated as CASSSSRNQPQHF.